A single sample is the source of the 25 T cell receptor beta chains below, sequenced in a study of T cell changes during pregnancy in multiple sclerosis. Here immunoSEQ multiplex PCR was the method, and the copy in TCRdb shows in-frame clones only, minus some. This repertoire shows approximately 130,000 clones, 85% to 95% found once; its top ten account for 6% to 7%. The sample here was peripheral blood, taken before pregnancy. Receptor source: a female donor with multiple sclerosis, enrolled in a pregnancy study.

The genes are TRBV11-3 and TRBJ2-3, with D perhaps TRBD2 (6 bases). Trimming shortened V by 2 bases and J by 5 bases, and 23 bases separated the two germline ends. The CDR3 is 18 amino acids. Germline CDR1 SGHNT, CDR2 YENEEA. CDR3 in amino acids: CASSLSGGATREGDTQYF. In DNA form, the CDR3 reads TGTGCCAGCAGCTTATCGGGCGGGGCTACCCGTGAGGGAGATACGCAGTATTTT.

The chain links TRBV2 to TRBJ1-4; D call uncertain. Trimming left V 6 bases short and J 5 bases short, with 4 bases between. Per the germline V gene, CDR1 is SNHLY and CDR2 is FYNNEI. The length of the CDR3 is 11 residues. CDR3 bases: TGTGCCAGCAGCGGGAATGAAAAACTGTTTTTT. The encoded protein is CASSGNEKLFF.

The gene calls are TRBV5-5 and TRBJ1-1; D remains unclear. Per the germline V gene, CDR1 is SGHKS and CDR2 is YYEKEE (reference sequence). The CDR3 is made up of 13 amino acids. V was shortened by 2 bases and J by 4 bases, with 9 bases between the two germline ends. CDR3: CASSLSGFTEAFF. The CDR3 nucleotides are TGTGCCAGCAGCTTATCGGGGTTCACTGAAGCTTTCTTT.

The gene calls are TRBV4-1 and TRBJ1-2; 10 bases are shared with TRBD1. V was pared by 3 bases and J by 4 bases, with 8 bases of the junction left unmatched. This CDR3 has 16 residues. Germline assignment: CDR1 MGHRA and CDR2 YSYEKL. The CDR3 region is CASSHGQGVWIYGYTF. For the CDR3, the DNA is TGCGCCAGCAGCCACGGACAGGGGGTATGGATCTATGGCTACACCTTC.

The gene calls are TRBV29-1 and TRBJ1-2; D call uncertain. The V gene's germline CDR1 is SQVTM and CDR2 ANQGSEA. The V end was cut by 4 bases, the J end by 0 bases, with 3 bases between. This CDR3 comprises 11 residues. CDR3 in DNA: TGCAGCGTTGGGCCTAACTATGGCTACACCTTC. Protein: CSVGPNYGYTF.

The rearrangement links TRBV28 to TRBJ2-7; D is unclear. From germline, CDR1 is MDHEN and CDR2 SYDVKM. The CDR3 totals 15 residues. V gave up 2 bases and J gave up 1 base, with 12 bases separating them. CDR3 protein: CASSLAALSSYEQYF. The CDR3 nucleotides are TGTGCCAGCAGTTTAGCGGCACTTTCATCCTACGAGCAGTACTTC.

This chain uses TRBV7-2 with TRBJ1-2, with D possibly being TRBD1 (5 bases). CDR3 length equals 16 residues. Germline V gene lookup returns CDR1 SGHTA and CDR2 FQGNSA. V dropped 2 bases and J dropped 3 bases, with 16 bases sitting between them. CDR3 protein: CASSLFSMGQDYGYTF. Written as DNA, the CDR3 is TGTGCCAGCAGCTTATTTAGCATGGGGCAAGACTATGGCTACACCTTC. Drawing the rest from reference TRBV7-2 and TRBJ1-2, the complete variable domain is GAGVSQSPSNKVTEKGKDVELRCDPISGHTALYWYRQSLGQGLEFLIYFQGNSAPDKSGLPSDRFSAERTGGSVSTLTIQRTQQEDSAVYLCASSLFSMGQDYGYTFGSGTRLTVV.

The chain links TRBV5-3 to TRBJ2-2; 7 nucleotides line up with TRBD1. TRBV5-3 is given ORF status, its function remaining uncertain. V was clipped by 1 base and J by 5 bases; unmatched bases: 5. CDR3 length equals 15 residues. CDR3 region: CARSLYEQGTGELFF. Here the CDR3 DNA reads TGTGCCAGAAGCTTGTATGAACAGGGGACCGGGGAGCTGTTTTTT.

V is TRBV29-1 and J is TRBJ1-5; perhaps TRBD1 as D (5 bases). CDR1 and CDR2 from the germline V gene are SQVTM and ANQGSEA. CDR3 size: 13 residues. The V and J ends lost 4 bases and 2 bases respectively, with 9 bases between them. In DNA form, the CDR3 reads TGCAGCGTTGGGGGGGACCGCAATCAGCCCCAGCATTTT. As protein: CSVGGDRNQPQHF.

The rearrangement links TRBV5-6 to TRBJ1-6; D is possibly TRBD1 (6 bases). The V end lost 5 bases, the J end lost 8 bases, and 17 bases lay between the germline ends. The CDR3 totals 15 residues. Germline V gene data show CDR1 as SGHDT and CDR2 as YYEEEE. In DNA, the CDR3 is TGTGCCAGCAGTCGGACAGACCCTCGTTATTCACCCCTCCACTTT. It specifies CASSRTDPRYSPLHF.

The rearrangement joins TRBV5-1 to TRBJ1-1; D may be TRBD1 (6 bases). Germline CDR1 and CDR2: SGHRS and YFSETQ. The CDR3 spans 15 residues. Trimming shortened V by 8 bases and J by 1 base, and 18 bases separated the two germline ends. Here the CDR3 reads CASLGEGGRNTEAFF. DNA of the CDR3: TGCGCCAGTTTAGGGGAGGGGGGGAGGAACACTGAAGCTTTCTTT.

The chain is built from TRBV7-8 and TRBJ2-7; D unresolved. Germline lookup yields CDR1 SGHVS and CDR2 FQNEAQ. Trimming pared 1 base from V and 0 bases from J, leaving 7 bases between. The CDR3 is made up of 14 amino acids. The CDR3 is CASSLVQFSYEQYF. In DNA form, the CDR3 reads TGTGCCAGCAGCTTAGTACAATTCTCCTACGAGCAGTACTTC.

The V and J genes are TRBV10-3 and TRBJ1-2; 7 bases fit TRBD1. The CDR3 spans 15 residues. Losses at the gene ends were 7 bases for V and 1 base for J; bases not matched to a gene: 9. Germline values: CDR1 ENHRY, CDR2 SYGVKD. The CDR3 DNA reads TGTGCCATCAAGGTCGGGACAGAACTTAACTATGGCTACACCTTC. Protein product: CAIKVGTELNYGYTF.

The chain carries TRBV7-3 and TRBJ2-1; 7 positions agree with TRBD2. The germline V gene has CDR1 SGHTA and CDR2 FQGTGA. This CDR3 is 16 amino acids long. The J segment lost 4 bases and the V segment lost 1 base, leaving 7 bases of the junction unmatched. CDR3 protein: CASSLIPGGSYNEQFF. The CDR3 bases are TGTGCCAGCAGCTTAATTCCGGGGGGATCGTACAATGAGCAGTTCTTC.

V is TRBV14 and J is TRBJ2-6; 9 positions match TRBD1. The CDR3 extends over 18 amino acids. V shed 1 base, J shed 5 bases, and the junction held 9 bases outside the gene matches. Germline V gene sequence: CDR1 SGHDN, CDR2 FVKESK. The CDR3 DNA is TGTGCCAGCAGCCAAGCTGGGACAGGGCCCGGTAGGGCCAACGTCCTGACTTTC. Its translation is CASSQAGTGPGRANVLTF.

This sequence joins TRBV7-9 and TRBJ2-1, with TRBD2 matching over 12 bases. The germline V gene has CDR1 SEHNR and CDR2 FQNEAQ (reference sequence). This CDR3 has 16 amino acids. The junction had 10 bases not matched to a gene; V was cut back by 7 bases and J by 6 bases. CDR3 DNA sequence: TGTGCCAGCAAGGACCTGACTAGCGGGGGCCTCAATGAGCAGTTCTTC. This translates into CASKDLTSGGLNEQFF.

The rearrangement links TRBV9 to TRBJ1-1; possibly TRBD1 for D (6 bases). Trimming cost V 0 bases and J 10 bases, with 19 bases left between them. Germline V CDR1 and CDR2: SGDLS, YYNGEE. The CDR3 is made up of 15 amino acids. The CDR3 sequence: CASSVDMGASGGAFF. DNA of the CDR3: TGTGCCAGCAGCGTAGACATGGGGGCGTCGGGGGGAGCTTTCTTT.

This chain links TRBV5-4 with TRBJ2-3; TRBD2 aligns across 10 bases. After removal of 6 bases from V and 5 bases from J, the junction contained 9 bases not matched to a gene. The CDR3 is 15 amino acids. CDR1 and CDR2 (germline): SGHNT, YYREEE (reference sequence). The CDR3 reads CASTPAASGGDTQYF. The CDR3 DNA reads TGTGCCAGCACCCCGGCGGCTAGCGGGGGAGATACGCAGTATTTT.

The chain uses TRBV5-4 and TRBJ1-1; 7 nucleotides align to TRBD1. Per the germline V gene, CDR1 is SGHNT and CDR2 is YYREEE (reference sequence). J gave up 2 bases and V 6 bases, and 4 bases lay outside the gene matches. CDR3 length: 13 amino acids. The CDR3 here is CASTPGGNTEAFF. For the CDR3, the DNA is TGTGCCAGCACCCCAGGGGGAAACACTGAAGCTTTCTTT.

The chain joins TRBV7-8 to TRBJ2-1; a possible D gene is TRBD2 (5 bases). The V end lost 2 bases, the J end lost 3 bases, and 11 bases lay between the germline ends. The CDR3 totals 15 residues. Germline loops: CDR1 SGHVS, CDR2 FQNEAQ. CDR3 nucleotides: TGTGCCAGCAGCTTATTAACTCGGGGCTACAATGAGCAGTTCTTC. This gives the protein CASSLLTRGYNEQFF.

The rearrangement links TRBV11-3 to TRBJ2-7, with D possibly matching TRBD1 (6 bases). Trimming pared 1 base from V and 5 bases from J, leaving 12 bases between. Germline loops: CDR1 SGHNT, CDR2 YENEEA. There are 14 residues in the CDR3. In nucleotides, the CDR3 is TGTGCCAGCAGCTTAGCAGGGGAAGATGACGAGCAGTACTTC. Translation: CASSLAGEDDEQYF.

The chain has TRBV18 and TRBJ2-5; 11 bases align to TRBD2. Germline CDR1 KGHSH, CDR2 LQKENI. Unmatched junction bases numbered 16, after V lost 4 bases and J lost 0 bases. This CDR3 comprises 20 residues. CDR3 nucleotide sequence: TGTGCCAGCTCACTTACCGGGGATTTGGGACTAGCGGCCAACCAAGAGACCCAGTACTTC. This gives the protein CASSLTGDLGLAANQETQYF.

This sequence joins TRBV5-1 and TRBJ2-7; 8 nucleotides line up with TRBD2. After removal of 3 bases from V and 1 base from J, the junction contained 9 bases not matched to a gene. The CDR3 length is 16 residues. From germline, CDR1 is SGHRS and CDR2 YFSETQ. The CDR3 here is CASSSLIAGTSYEQYF. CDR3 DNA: TGCGCCAGCAGCTCCTTAATAGCGGGGACGTCCTACGAGCAGTACTTC.

Here the CDR3 reads CASSEAQASYEQYF. CDR3 DNA sequence: TGTGCCAGCAGTGAGGCCCAGGCCTCCTACGAGCAGTACTTC. The rearrangement uses TRBV6-1 and TRBJ2-7; no clear D. With 3 bases removed from V and 0 bases from J, the gap between germline ends came to 9 bases. This CDR3 comprises 14 residues. Germline-derived CDR1 and CDR2 are MNHNS and SASEGT.

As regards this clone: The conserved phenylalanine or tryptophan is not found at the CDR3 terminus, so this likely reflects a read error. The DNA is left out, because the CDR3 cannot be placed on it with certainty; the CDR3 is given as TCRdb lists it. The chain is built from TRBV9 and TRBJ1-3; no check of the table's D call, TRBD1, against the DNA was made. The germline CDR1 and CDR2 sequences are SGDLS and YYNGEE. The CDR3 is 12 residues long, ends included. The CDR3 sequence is CASSARGTDSPG.